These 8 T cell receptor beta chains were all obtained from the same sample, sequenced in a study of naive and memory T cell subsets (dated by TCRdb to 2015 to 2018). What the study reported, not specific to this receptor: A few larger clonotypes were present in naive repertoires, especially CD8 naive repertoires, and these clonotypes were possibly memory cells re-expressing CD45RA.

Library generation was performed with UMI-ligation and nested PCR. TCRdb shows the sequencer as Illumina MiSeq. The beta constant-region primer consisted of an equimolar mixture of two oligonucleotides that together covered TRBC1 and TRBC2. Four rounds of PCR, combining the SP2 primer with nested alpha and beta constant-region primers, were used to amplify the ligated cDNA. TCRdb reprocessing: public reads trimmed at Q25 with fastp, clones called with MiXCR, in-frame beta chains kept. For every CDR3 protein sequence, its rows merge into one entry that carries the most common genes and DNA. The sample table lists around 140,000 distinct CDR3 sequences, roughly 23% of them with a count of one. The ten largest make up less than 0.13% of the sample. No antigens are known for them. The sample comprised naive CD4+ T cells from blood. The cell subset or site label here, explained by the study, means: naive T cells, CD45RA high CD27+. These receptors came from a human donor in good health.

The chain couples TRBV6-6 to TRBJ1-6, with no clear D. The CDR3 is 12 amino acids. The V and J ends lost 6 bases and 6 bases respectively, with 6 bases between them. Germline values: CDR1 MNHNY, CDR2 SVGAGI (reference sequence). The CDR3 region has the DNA TGTGCCAGCAGCCTGATTAATTCACCCCTCCACTTT. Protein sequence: CASSLINSPLHF.

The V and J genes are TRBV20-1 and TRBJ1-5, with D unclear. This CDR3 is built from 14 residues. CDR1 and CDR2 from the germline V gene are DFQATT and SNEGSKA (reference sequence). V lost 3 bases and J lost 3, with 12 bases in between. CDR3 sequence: CSASHSQYNQPQHF. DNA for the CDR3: TGCAGTGCTAGTCACAGTCAGTACAATCAGCCCCAGCATTTT.

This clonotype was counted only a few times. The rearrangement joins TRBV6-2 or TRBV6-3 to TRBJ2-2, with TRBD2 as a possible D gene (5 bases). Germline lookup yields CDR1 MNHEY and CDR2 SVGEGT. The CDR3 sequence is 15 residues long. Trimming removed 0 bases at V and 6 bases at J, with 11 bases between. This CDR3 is CASSYSSLAAGELFF. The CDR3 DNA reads TGTGCCAGCAGTTACTCGAGTCTAGCCGCCGGGGAGCTGTTTTTT.

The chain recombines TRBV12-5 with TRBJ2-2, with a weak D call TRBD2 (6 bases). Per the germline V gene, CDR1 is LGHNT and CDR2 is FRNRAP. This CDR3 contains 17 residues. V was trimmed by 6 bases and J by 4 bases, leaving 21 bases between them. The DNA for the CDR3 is TGTGCTAGTGGCAATCTTCGGGAGACCCCGGGCACCGGGGAGCTGTTTTTT. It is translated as CASGNLRETPGTGELFF.

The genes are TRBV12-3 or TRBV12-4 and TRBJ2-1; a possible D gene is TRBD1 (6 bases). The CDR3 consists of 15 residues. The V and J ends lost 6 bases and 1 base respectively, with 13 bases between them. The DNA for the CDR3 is TGTGCCAGCAGCCCCACAGGGTTATCCTACAATGAGCAGTTCTTC. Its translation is CASSPTGLSYNEQFF.

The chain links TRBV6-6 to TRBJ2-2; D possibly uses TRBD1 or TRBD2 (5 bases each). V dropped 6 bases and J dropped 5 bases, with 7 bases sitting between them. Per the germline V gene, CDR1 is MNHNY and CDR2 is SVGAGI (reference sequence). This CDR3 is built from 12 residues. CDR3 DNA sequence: TGTGCCAGCAGGGGGGATACCGGGGAGCTGTTTTTT. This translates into CASRGDTGELFF.

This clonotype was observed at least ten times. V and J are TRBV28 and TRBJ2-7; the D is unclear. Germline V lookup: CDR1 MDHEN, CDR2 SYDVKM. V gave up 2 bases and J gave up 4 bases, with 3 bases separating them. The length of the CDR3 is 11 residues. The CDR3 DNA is TGTGCCAGCAGTTTAAAATACGAGCAGTACTTC. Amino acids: CASSLKYEQYF.

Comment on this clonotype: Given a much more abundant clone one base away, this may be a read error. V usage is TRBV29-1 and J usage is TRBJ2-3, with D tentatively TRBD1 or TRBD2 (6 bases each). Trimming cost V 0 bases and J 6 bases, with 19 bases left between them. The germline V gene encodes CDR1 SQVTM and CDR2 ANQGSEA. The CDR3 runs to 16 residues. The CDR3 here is CSVEDQPGALADTQYF. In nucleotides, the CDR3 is TGCAGCGTTGAAGATCAGCCGGGGGCGTTGGCGGATACGCAGTATTTT.